The rows below give T cell receptor beta chains drawn from one sample of a study of tumor-infiltrating lymphocytes in oesophageal squamous cell carcinoma. One entry per CDR3 protein, called by TCRdb with MiXCR from the PCR reads. Among tens of thousands of distinct CDR3 sequences listed, roughly 35% were seen once. Material: esophageal tumor tissue. These receptors were collected from a male donor with esophageal squamous cell carcinoma. CDR3s leave out the opening cysteine and the closing phenylalanine or tryptophan. The D gene is left open where the match is weak.

D gene	V gene	J gene	CDR3 protein
TRBD2	TRBV10-3	TRBJ2-5	AISGLAGVGETQY
TRBD2	TRBV10-3	TRBJ2-1	AISGRGGSSYNEQF
NA	TRBV7-2	TRBJ2-1	ASRRLGDEQF
TRBD2	TRBV28	TRBJ2-2	ASSLWWGGASGPNTGELF
TRBD1	TRBV7-8	TRBJ1-5	ASSPRATGSYSNQPQH
NA	TRBV7-6	TRBJ1-1	ASSFQSYTEAF
TRBD2	TRBV18	TRBJ2-3	ASSPRQGGSDTQY
NA	TRBV7-9	TRBJ2-4	ASSPGTYAGNIQY
TRBD1	TRBV10-3	NA	AISGTGSYGYT
NA	TRBV5-6	NA	ASSLGQAYNEQF
NA	TRBV7-8	TRBJ2-7	ASRGYRGGEQY
TRBD1	TRBV7-8	TRBJ2-4	ASSLMYGQGGTGELY
NA	TRBV5-1	TRBJ1-3	ASSLEAVGNTIY
TRBD2	TRBV7-3	NA	ASSSRLAGSTGELF
TRBD1	TRBV6-8	NA	ASSGRDRGLWGETQY
NA	TRBV6-1	TRBJ2-6	ASSRQGPNSGANVLT
NA	TRBV4-1	TRBJ2-2	ASSLGGSVTGELF
NA	TRBV18	TRBJ2-5	ASSPRVEQETQY
TRBD1	TRBV9	TRBJ2-5	ASSVADRGETQY
TRBD1	TRBV27	TRBJ1-5	ASSLSRGQRNQPQH
TRBD1	TRBV4-1	TRBJ1-2	ASSQMTGFYGYT
TRBD2	TRBV12-3/TRBV12-4	TRBJ2-7	ASSPSPGLAGVFGSGEQY
TRBD2	TRBV28	TRBJ2-1	ASSLSLTSGDYNEQF
NA	TRBV7-4	NA	ASSLMGETQF
NA	TRBV7-2	TRBJ1-5	ASSLGSLGASNQPQH
NA	TRBV11-1	TRBJ2-2	ASSHRKRGVNTGELF
NA	TRBV6-1	TRBJ2-7	ASTIYNEQY
TRBD1	TRBV24-1	TRBJ2-1	ATSAGTGGSNEQF
TRBD2	TRBV6-1	TRBJ2-3	ASSPAPSGISTDTQY
NA	TRBV7-6	TRBJ2-7	ASSLAVGSNYEQY
NA	TRBV10-1	TRBJ1-1	ASSALAF
TRBD2	TRBV5-4	TRBJ2-3	ASSFTSGGIDTQY
NA	TRBV7-2	NA	ASSLDNGGYNEQF
NA	TRBV7-6	NA	ASSLELPDTQY
TRBD1	TRBV28	TRBJ2-7	ASSPTGQVYEQY
NA	TRBV7-6	TRBJ1-2	ASSPNTYGYT
NA	TRBV7-6	TRBJ2-7	ASSLAVTYEQY
NA	TRBV7-2	NA	ASSSQHTNSGRNIQY
NA	TRBV2	TRBJ2-3	ASSEGLTDTQY
NA	TRBV7-2	NA	ASSLNQGEQF
TRBD2	TRBV24-1	NA	ATSDVGLALNEQF